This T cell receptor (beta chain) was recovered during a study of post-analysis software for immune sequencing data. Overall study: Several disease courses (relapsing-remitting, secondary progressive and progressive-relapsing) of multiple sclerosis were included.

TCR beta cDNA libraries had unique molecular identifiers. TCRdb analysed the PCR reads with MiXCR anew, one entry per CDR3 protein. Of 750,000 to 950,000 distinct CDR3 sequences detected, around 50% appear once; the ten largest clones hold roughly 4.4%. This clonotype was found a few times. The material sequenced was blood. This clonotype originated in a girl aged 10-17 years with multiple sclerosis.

The CDR3 DNA sequence: TGCAGTGCTAGAGATCCGGGGGGGGACAGTATTTACAATGAGCAGTTCTTC. Protein sequence: CSARDPGGDSIYNEQFF. The rearrangement links TRBV20-1 to TRBJ2-1; possibly TRBD2 for D (8 bases). The V gene's germline CDR1 is DFQATT and CDR2 SNEGSKA (reference sequence). V was pared by 0 bases and J by 4 bases, with 19 bases between. The CDR3 totals 17 residues.